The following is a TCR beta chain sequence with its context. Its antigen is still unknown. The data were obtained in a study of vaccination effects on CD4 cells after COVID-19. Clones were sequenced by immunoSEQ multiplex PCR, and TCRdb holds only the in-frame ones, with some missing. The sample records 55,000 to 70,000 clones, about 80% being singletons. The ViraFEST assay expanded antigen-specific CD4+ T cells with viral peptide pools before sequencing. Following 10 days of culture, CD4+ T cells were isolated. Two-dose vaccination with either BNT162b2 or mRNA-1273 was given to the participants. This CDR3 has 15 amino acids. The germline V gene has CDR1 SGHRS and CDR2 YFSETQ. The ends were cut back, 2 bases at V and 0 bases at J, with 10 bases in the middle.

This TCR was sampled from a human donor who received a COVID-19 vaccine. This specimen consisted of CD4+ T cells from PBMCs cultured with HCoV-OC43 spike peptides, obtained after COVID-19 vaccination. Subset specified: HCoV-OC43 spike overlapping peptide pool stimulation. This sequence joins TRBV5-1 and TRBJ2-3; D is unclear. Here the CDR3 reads CASSFLPASTDTQYF. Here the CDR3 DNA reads TGCGCCAGCAGCTTTCTCCCTGCTAGCACAGATACGCAGTATTTT.